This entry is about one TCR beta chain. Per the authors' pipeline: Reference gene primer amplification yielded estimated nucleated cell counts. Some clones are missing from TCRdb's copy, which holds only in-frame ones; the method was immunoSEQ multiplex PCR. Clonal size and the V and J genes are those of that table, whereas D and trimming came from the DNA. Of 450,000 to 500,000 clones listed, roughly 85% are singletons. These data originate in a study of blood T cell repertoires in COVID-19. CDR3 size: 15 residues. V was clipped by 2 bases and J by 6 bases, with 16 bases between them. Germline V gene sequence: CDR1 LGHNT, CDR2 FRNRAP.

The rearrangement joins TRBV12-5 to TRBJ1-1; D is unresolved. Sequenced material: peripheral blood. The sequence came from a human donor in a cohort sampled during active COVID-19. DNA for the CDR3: TGTGCTAGTGGTTTGAATTCCTATATAGCGGCTGAAGCTTTCTTT. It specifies CASGLNSYIAAEAFF.